This T cell receptor beta chain was recovered during a study of blood T cell repertoires in COVID-19. In the authors' methods: Scientists estimated how many nucleated cells there were by amplifying reference gene primers. The assay was immunoSEQ multiplex PCR, and TCRdb's table has in-frame clones only and misses some. V and J calls and clone size are given by that table; D and trimming were obtained from the DNA. The data show over 250,000 clones, approximately 86% seen once. Germline V lookup: CDR1 LGHDT, CDR2 YNNKEL (reference sequence). The ends were cut back, 0 bases at V and 5 bases at J, with 13 bases in the middle. CDR3 length equals 15 residues.

V and J are TRBV3-1 (or the pseudogene TRBV3-2) and TRBJ2-5, with D unresolved. The sequencing sample was made of peripheral blood. This clonotype was sampled from a woman in her 30s with acute or convalescent COVID-19. CDR3 protein: CASSQDPKSWETQYF. The CDR3 region has the DNA TGTGCCAGCAGCCAAGATCCAAAGAGTTGGGAGACCCAGTACTTC.